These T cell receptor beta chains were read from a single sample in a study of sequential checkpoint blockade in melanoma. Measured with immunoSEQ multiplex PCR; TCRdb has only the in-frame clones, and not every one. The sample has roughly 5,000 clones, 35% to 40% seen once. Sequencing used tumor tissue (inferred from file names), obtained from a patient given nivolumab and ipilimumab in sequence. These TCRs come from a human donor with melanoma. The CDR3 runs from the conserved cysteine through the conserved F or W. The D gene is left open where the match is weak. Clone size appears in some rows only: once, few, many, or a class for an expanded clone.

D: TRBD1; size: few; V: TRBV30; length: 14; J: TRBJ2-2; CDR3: CAWSQGQINGELFF; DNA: TGTGCCTGGAGTCAGGGACAGATAAACGGGGAGCTGTTTTTT
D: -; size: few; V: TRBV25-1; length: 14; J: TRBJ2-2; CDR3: CASSLGGNTGELFF; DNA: TGTGCCAGCAGTTTAGGCGGGAACACCGGGGAGCTGTTTTTT
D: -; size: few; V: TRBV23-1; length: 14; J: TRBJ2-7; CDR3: CASSSGHGSYEQYF; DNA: TGCGCCAGCAGCTCGGGACACGGTTCCTACGAGCAGTACTTC
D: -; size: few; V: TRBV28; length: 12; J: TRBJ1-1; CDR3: CASSPGIGGAFF; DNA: TGTGCCAGCAGTCCCGGGATCGGAGGGGCTTTCTTT
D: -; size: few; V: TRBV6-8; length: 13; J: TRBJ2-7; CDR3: CASSQPPSYEQYF; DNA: TGTGCCAGCAGCCAGCCTCCCTCCTACGAGCAGTACTTC
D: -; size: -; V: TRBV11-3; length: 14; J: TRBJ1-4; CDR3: CASSFRAEGEKLFF; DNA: TGTGCCAGCAGCTTCCGGGCCGAGGGGGAAAAACTGTTTTTT
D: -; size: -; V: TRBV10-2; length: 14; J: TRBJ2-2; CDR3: CASSEGVNTGELFF; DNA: TGCGCCAGCAGTGAGGGGGTTAACACCGGGGAGCTGTTTTTT
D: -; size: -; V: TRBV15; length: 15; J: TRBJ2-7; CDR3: CATSRGVAGFEEQYF; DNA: TGTGCCACCAGCAGAGGGGTCGCGGGTTTTGAGGAGCAGTACTTC
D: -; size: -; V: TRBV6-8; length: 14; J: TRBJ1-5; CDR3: CASSPAASNQPQHF; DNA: TGTGCCAGCAGTCCGGCGGCTAGCAATCAGCCCCAGCATTTT
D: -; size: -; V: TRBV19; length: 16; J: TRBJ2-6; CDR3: CASSRGTISGANVLTF; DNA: TGTGCCAGTAGTAGAGGGACGATCTCTGGGGCCAACGTCCTGACTTTC
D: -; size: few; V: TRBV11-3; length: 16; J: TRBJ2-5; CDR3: CASSLEGLGGGETQYF; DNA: TGTGCCAGCAGCTTAGAGGGCTTAGGAGGAGGAGAGACCCAGTACTTC
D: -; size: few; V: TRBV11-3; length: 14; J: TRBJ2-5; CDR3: CASSAGGPQETQYF; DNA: TGTGCCAGCAGCGCCGGGGGTCCTCAAGAGACCCAGTACTTC
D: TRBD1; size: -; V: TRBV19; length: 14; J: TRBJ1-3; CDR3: CASRGTGELNTIYF; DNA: TGTGCCAGTAGAGGGACAGGGGAATTAAACACCATATATTTT
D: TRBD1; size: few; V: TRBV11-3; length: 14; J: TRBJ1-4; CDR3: CASSVGQGNEKLFF; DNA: TGTGCCAGCAGCGTGGGACAGGGAAATGAAAAACTGTTTTTT
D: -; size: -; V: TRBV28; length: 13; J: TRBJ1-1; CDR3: CASRSGGNTEAFF; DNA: TGTGCCAGCAGGTCGGGAGGGAACACTGAAGCTTTCTTT
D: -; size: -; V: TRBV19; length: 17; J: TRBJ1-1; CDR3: CASSIWTEALMNTEAFF; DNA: TGTGCCAGTAGTATTTGGACAGAGGCACTTATGAACACTGAAGCTTTCTTT
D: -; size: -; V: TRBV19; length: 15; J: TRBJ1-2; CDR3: CASRTGTRNNYGYTF; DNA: TGTGCCAGTAGGACCGGGACACGAAATAACTATGGCTACACCTTC
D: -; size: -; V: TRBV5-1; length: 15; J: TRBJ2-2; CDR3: CASSSSGILGGELFF; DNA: TGCGCCAGCAGCTCCTCCGGGATCCTGGGCGGGGAGCTGTTTTTT
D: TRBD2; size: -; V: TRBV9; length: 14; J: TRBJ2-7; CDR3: CASSLGAGPGEQYF; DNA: TGTGCCAGCAGCTTAGGAGCGGGACCTGGCGAGCAGTACTTC
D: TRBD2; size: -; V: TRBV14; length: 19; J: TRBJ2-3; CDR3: CASSPLFSSSGSKTDTQYF; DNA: TGTGCCAGCAGCCCGCTATTTTCCTCCAGCGGGAGTAAGACAGATACGCAGTATTTT
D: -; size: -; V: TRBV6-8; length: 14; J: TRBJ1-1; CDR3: CASSDRTENTEAFF; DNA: TGTGCCAGCAGCGACAGGACAGAGAACACTGAAGCTTTCTTT
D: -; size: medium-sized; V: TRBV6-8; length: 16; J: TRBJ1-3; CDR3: CASRTGTGLFGNTIYF; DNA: TGTGCCAGCAGGACGGGAACAGGGCTGTTTGGAAACACCATATATTTT
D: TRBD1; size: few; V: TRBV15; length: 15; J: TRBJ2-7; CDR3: CATSSLGQGTYEQYF; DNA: TGTGCCACCAGCAGTCTAGGACAGGGGACCTACGAGCAGTACTTC
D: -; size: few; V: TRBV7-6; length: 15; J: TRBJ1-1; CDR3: CASSLDGGRNTEAFF; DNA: TGTGCCAGCAGCTTAGATGGGGGGCGGAACACTGAAGCTTTCTTT
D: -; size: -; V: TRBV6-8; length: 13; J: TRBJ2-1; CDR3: CASSVDVYNEQFF; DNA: TGTGCCAGCAGTGTGGACGTCTACAATGAGCAGTTCTTC
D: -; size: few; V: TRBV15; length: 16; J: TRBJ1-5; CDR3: CATSRSGSKGTQPQHF; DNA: TGTGCCACCAGCAGATCCGGGAGTAAGGGTACTCAGCCCCAGCATTTT
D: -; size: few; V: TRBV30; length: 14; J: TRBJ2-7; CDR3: CAWKRTELAVVQYF; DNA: TGTGCCTGGAAACGGACAGAACTCGCGGTCGTGCAGTACTTC